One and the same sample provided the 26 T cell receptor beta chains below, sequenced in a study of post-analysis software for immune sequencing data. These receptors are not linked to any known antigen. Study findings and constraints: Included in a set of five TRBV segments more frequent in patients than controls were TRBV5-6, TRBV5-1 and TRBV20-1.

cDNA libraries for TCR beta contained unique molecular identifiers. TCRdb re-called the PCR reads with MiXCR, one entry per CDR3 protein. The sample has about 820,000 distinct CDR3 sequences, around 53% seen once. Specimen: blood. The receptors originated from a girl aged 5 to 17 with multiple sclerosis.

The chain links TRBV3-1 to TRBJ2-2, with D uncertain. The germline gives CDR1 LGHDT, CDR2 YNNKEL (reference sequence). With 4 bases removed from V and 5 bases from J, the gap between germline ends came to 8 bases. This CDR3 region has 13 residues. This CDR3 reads CASSPPGTGELFF. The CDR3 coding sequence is TGTGCCAGCAGCCCTCCGGGTACCGGGGAGCTGTTTTTT.

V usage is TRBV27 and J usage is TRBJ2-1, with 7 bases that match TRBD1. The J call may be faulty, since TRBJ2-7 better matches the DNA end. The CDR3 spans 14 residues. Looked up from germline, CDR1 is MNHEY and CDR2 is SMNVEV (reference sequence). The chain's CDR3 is CASSSWDSPREQYF. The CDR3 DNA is TGTGCCAGCAGCTCCTGGGACAGCCCTCGGGAGCAGTACTTC.

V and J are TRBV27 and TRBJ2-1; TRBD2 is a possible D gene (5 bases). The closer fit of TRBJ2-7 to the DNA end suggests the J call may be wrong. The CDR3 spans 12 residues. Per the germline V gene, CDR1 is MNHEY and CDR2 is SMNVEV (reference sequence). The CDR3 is CASSQLGFEQYF. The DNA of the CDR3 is TGTGCCAGCAGTCAACTAGGCTTTGAGCAGTACTTC.

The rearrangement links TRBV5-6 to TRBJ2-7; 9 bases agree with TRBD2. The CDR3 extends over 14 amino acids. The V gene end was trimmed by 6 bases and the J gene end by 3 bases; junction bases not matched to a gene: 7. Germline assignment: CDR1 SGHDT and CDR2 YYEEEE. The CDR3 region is CASIPASGNYEQYF. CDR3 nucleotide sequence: TGTGCCAGCATACCAGCTAGCGGGAACTACGAGCAGTACTTC.

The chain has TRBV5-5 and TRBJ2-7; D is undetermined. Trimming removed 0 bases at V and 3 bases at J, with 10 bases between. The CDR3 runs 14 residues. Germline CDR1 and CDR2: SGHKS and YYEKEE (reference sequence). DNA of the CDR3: TGTGCCAGCAGCTTGGCCCCAGGAAGCTACGAGCAGTACTTC. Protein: CASSLAPGSYEQYF.

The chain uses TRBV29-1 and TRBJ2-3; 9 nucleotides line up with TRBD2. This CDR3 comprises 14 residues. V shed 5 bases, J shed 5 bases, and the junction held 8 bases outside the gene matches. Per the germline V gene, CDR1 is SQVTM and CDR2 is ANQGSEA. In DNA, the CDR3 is TGCAGCGTTCGGCTAGCGGGGAGGCAAGATACGCAGTATTTT. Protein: CSVRLAGRQDTQYF.

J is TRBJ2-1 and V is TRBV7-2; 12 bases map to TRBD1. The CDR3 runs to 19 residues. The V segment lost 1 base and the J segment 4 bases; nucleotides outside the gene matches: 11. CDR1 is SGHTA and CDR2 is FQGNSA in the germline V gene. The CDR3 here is CASSLVAGTGGQRYNEQFF. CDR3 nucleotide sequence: TGTGCCAGCAGCTTAGTAGCCGGGACAGGGGGCCAGAGGTACAATGAGCAGTTCTTC. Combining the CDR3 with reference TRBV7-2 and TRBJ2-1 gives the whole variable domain GAGVSQSPSNKVTEKGKDVELRCDPISGHTALYWYRQSLGQGLEFLIYFQGNSAPDKSGLPSDRFSAERTGGSVSTLTIQRTQQEDSAVYLCASSLVAGTGGQRYNEQFFGPGTRLTVL.

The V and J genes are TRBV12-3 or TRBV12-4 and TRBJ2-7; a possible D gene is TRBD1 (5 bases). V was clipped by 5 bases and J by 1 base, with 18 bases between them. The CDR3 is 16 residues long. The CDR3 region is CASSPYRQGGSYEQYF. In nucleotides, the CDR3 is TGTGCCAGCAGTCCATACCGCCAGGGCGGATCCTACGAGCAGTACTTC.

The CDR3 reads CASSWRQGAGETQYF. As DNA, the CDR3 is TGTGCCAGCAGCTGGAGACAGGGGGCTGGAGAGACCCAGTACTTC. The chain joins TRBV7-6 to TRBJ2-5; 10 bases are a match to TRBD1. The V gene's germline CDR1 is SGHVS and CDR2 FNYEAQ. The junction had 6 bases not matched to a gene; V was cut back by 4 bases and J by 4 bases. CDR3 length: 15 amino acids.

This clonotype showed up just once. DNA of the CDR3: TGTGCCAGCAGGGGGACAGGGAGCAGCTTCGAGCAGTACTTC. Amino acid sequence: CASRGTGSSFEQYF. This chain joins TRBV6-6 and TRBJ2-7, with TRBD1 matching over 9 bases. Germline CDR1 MNHNY, CDR2 SVGAGI (reference sequence). V was clipped by 6 bases and J by 6 bases; unmatched bases: 9. The CDR3 totals 14 residues.

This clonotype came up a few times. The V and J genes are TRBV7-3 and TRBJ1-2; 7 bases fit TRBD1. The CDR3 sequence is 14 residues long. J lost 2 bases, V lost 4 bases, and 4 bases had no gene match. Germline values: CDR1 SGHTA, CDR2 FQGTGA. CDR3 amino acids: CASSYGTENYGYTF. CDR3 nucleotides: TGTGCCAGCAGCTACGGGACAGAAAACTATGGCTACACCTTC.

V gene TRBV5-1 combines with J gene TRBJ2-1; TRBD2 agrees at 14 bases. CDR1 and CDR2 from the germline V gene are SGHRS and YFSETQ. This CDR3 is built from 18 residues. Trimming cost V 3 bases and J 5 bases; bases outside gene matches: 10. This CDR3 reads CASSYSGTSGGLNNEQFF. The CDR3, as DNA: TGCGCCAGCAGCTACTCCGGGACTAGCGGGGGTCTCAACAATGAGCAGTTCTTC.

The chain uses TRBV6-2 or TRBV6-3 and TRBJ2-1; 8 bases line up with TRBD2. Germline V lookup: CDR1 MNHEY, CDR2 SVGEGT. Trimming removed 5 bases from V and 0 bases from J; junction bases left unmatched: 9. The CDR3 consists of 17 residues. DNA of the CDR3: TGTGCCAGCAGTCTCCTCGGAGGACTAGCCTCCTACAATGAGCAGTTCTTC. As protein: CASSLLGGLASYNEQFF.

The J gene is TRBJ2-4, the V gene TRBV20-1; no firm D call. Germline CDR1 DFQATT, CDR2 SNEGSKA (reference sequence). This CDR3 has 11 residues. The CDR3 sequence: CRVLSDLEQYF. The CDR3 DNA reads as TGCAGGGTCCTGTCTGACTTGGAGCAGTACTTC.

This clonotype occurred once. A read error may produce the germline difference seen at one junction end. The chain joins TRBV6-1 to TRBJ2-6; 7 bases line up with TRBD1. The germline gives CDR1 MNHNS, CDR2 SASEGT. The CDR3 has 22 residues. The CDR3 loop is CAISEAPGDRDSGYSGANVLTF. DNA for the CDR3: TGTGCCATCAGTGAAGCTCCCGGGGACCGGGACAGTGGGTACTCTGGGGCCAACGTCCTGACTTTC.

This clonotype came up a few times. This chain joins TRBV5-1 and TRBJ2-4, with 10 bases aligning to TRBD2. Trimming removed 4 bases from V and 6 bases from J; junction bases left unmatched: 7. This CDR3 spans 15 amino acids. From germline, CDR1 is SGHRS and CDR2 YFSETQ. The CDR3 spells CASSPSGSVGNIQYF. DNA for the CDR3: TGCGCCAGCAGCCCTAGCGGGAGCGTTGGAAACATTCAGTACTTC.

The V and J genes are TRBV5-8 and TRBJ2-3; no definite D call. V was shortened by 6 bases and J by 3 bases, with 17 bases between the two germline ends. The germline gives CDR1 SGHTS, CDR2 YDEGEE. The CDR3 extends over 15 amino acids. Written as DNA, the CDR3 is TGTGCCAGCAATAAGGGCGTAGTTGTTACAGATACGCAGTATTTT. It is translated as CASNKGVVVTDTQYF.

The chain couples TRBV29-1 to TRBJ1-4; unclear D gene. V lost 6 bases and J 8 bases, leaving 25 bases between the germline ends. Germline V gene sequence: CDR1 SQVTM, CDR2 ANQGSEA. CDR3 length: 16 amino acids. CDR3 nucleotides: TGCAGCGTGAGCGGGGTATGGCCCGTTGGTGAGGAAAAACTGTTTTTT. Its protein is CSVSGVWPVGEEKLFF.

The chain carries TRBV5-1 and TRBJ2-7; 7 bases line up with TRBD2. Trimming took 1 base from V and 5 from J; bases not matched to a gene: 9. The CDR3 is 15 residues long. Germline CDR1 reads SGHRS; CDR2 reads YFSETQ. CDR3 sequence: CASSLLGGSRDEQYF. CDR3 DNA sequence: TGCGCCAGCAGCTTGTTAGGCGGGAGTAGGGACGAGCAGTACTTC.

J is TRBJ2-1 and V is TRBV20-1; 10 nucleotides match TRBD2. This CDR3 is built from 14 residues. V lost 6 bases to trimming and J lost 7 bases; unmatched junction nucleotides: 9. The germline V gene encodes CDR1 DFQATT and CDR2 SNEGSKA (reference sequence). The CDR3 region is CSASGTSETNEQFF. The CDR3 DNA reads TGCAGTGCCAGCGGGACTAGCGAGACAAATGAGCAGTTCTTC.

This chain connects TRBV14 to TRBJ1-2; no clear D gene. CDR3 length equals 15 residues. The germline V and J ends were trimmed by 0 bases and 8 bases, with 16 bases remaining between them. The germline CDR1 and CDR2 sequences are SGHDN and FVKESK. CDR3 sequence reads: CASSQDLGGLEGYTF. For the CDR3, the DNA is TGTGCCAGCAGCCAAGATCTTGGAGGCTTGGAGGGCTACACCTTC.

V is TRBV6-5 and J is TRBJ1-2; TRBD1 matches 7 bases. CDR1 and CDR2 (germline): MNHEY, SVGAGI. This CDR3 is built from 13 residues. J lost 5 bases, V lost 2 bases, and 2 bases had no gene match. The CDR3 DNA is TGTGCCAGCAGTTACGGACAGGAATATGGCTACACCTTC. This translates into CASSYGQEYGYTF.

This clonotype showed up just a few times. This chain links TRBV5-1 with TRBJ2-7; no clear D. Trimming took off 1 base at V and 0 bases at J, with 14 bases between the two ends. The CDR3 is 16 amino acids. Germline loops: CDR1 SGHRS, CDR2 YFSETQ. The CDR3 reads CASSLPLGSTSYEQYF. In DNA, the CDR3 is TGCGCCAGCAGCTTGCCCCTCGGAAGCACCTCCTACGAGCAGTACTTC.

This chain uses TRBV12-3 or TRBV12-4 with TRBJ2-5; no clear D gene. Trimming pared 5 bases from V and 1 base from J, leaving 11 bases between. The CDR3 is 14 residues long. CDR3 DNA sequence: TGTGCCAGCAGTACCTCGACCACCCAAGAGACCCAGTACTTC. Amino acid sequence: CASSTSTTQETQYF.

The CDR3 bases are TGCGCCAGCAGCCAAGAGGTCCCCGGGACTCTGGGGGAGCAGTACTTC. This codes for CASSQEVPGTLGEQYF. The gene calls are TRBV4-1 and TRBJ2-7; a weak D match, TRBD2 (6 bases). Germline lookup yields CDR1 MGHRA and CDR2 YSYEKL. V was clipped by 0 bases and J by 7 bases, with 19 bases between them. The CDR3 runs 16 residues.

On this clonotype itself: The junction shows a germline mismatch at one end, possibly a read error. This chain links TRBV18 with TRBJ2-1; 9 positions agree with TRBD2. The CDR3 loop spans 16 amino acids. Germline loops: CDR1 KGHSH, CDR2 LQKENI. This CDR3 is CASSPPKAGGNNEQFF. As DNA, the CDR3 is TGTGCTAGCTCACCACCTAAAGCGGGGGGAAACAATGAGCAGTTCTTC. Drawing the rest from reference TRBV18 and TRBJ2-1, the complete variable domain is NAGVMQNPRHLVRRRGQEARLRCSPMKGHSHVYWYRQLPEEGLKFMVYLQKENIIDESGMPKERFSAEFPKEGPSILRIQQVVRGDSAAYFCASSPPKAGGNNEQFFGPGTRLTVL.